These 14 T cell receptor beta chains originate from one sample sequenced in a study of CD8 T cells in ankylosing spondylitis. One entry per CDR3 protein results from TCRdb running MiXCR on the 5' RACE reads. The data contain around 300,000 distinct CDR3 sequences, about 9.9% of them singletons. The sample taken for sequencing was blood, either unsorted or a sorted T cell fraction (not recorded which). These TCRs come from a female donor with ankylosing spondylitis or in good health (not recorded which).

This clonotype showed up many times. The chain links TRBV5-1 to TRBJ1-1; TRBD1 agrees at 10 bases. Germline V gives CDR1 SGHRS, CDR2 YFSETQ. This CDR3 spans 15 amino acids. The V segment lost 4 bases and the J segment 5 bases; nucleotides outside the gene matches: 8. As DNA, the CDR3 is TGCGCCAGCAGCGTGGACAGGGGGATTAGGACTGAAGCTTTCTTT. Amino acids: CASSVDRGIRTEAFF.

The sample holds a few counts of this clonotype. The DNA of the CDR3 is TGTGCCAGCAGCTTGGCAGCGCTGATGAACACTGAAGCTTTCTTT. It yields the protein CASSLAALMNTEAFF. The chain combines TRBV5-5 with TRBJ1-1; no clear D gene. Germline V gives CDR1 SGHKS, CDR2 YYEKEE (reference sequence). The CDR3 covers 15 residues. V was trimmed by 0 bases and J by 0 bases, leaving 9 bases between them.

This clonotype was counted ten times or more. The J gene is TRBJ2-5, the V gene TRBV12-3 or TRBV12-4, with no clear D. V was trimmed by 6 bases and J by 1 base, leaving 6 bases between them. This CDR3 is 12 amino acids long. CDR3 DNA: TGTGCCAGCAGCCGGACCCAAGAGACCCAGTACTTC. This encodes CASSRTQETQYF.

This clonotype was recorded at least ten times. The chain uses TRBV7-9 and TRBJ2-3; D is undetermined. The germline CDR1 and CDR2 sequences are SEHNR and FQNEAQ (reference sequence). This CDR3 region has 13 residues. CDR3 nucleotide sequence: TGTGTGGTTGGAGTTTTTTCCACAGATACGCAGTATTTT. It yields the protein CVVGVFSTDTQYF.

This clonotype was detected many times. This rearrangement joins TRBV20-1 to TRBJ2-5, with unresolved D. There are 13 residues in the CDR3. Per the germline V gene, CDR1 is DFQATT and CDR2 is SNEGSKA (reference sequence). Trimming pared 1 base from V and 2 bases from J, leaving 8 bases between. The CDR3 loop reads CSARGDWQETQYF. Written as DNA, the CDR3 is TGCAGTGCTAGAGGTGATTGGCAAGAGACCCAGTACTTC.

This clonotype came up many times. This chain uses TRBV4-3 with TRBJ1-1; unclear D gene. CDR3 size: 15 residues. V lost 4 bases and J lost 5, with 17 bases in between. Germline CDR1 and CDR2: LGHNA and YSLEER. The CDR3 nucleotides read TGCGCCAGCAGCCCTCGGGAGGCTAAGTTGACTGAAGCTTTCTTT. Protein sequence: CASSPREAKLTEAFF.

Ten or more counts support this clonotype. The chain has TRBV5-1 and TRBJ2-1, with 7 nucleotides matching TRBD2. The J segment lost 7 bases and the V segment lost 0 bases, leaving 7 bases of the junction unmatched. The CDR3 totals 15 residues. CDR1 SGHRS and CDR2 YFSETQ come from the germline V gene. In DNA, the CDR3 is TGCGCCAGCAGCTTGGTGGCTAGCGGATCGAATGAGCAGTTCTTC. Protein sequence: CASSLVASGSNEQFF.

This clonotype appeared many times. The chain employs TRBV12-3 or TRBV12-4 and TRBJ1-6; 10 bases line up with TRBD1. J gave up 8 bases and V 3 bases, and 4 bases lay outside the gene matches. This CDR3 is 15 amino acids long. CDR3 residues: CASSFPGTGDSPLHF. CDR3 DNA sequence: TGTGCCAGCAGTTTCCCTGGGACAGGGGATTCACCCCTCCACTTT.

The chain has TRBV11-2 and TRBJ2-2, with unresolved D. The ends were cut back, 0 bases at V and 7 bases at J, with 12 bases in the middle. The CDR3 loop spans 15 amino acids. Looked up from germline, CDR1 is SGHAT and CDR2 is FQNNGV. In nucleotides, the CDR3 is TGTGCCAGCAGCTTAGAACTCCTCACTAACGGGGAGCTGTTTTTT. Residues: CASSLELLTNGELFF.

The V gene is TRBV4-3, the J gene TRBJ2-1; TRBD2 agrees at 13 bases. V lost 0 bases to trimming and J lost 4 bases; unmatched junction nucleotides: 6. This CDR3 has 18 residues. The germline gives CDR1 LGHNA, CDR2 YSLEER. The CDR3, as DNA: TGCGCCAGCAGCCAAGACCATCCGACTAGCGGGAGGTACAATGAGCAGTTCTTC. This codes for CASSQDHPTSGRYNEQFF.

The chain is built from TRBV7-6 and TRBJ2-2, with 7 bases that match TRBD2. The junction had 7 bases not matched to a gene; V was cut back by 5 bases and J by 1 base. The CDR3 sequence is 16 residues long. CDR1 is SGHVS and CDR2 is FNYEAQ in the germline V gene. The CDR3 DNA sequence: TGTGCCAGCAGCCAACATGGCGGGGGGAACACCGGGGAGCTGTTTTTT. Amino acid sequence: CASSQHGGGNTGELFF. The full variable domain, its missing parts supplied by reference TRBV7-6 and TRBJ2-2, is GAGVSQSPRYKVTKRGQDVALRCDPISGHVSLYWYRQALGQGPEFLTYFNYEAQQDKSGLPNDRFSAERPEGSISTLTIQRTEQRDSAMYRCASSQHGGGNTGELFFGEGSRLTVL.

The chain links TRBV3-1 to TRBJ2-6, with D hard to call. The V end lost 3 bases, the J end lost 15 bases, and 12 bases lay between the germline ends. This CDR3 contains 12 residues. Germline V gives CDR1 LGHDT, CDR2 YNNKEL (reference sequence). The CDR3 nucleotides are TGTGCCAGCAGCCAGAAACGGACGGCCCTGACTTTC. Translated: CASSQKRTALTF.

There are many counts of this clonotype. The J gene is TRBJ1-5, the V gene TRBV12-3 or TRBV12-4, with no clear D. This CDR3 is built from 14 residues. With 5 bases removed from V and 1 base from J, the gap between germline ends came to 9 bases. The CDR3 loop is CASSITPSNQPQHF. CDR3 sequence (DNA): TGTGCCAGCAGTATAACTCCCAGCAATCAGCCCCAGCATTTT.

In its sample, this clonotype was seen many times. V is TRBV4-1 and J is TRBJ1-1; a weak D match, TRBD1 (5 bases). CDR1 and CDR2 (germline): MGHRA, YSYEKL. The V and J ends lost 0 bases and 1 base respectively, with 9 bases between them. The CDR3 runs 15 residues. The CDR3 DNA is TGCGCCAGCAGCCAAGATTCAGGGTGGAACACTGAAGCTTTCTTT. Protein sequence: CASSQDSGWNTEAFF.